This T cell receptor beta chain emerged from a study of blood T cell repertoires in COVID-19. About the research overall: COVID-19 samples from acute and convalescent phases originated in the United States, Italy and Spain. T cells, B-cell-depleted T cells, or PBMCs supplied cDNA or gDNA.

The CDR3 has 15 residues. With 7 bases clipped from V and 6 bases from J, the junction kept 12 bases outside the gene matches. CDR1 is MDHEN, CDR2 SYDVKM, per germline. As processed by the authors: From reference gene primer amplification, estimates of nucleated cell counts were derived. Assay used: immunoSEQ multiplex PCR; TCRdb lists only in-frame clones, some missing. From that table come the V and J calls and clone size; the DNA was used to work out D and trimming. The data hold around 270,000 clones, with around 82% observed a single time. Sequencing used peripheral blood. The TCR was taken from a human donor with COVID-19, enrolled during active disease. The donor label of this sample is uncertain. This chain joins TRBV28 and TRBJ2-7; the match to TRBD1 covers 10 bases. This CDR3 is CASKTTGTGDFEQYF. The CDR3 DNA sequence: TGTGCCAGCAAAACCACCGGGACAGGGGATTTCGAGCAGTACTTC.